What follows describes a single T cell receptor beta chain. Trimming shortened V by 4 bases and J by 0 bases, and 9 bases separated the two germline ends. The length of the CDR3 is 15 residues. Germline V gives CDR1 SGHVT, CDR2 SQSDAQ. The sample originates from a study of T-cell reconstitution after alpha-beta-depleted transplantation in children. TCRbeta library construction was performed incorporating unique molecular identifiers. TCRdb itself ran the PCR reads through MiXCR, one entry per CDR3 protein. The repertoire holds 450,000 to 550,000 distinct CDR3 sequences, more than 9.5% seen once, with 14% in the top ten.

The chain couples TRBV7-4 to TRBJ1-4, with D uncertain. This material consisted of PBMCs, mostly from graft donor cells, taken 180 days after TCRalphabeta/CD19-depleted stem cell transplant. The sequence derives from a female patient between 2 and 15 years old who had a stem cell transplant for aplastic anemia, so the T cells may come from the graft donor. CDR3 sequence reads: CASSSNTATNEKLFF. In nucleotides, the CDR3 is TGTGCCAGCAGCTCCAACACTGCAACTAATGAAAAACTGTTTTTT.